The source of this T cell receptor beta chain is a study of shared clonotypes between healthy human individuals. V was trimmed by 0 bases and J by 7 bases, leaving 12 bases between them. Germline CDR1 and CDR2: SNHLY and FYNNEI. The CDR3 is 15 amino acids. Selected positively for CCR7 and CD45RO-negative, naive CD8 cells excluded terminally differentiated effector memory CD45RA+ cells. Only Caucasian adults living in Nashville, Tennessee made up the donor group. A word on this clone: Its antigen remains unknown.

General study points: Among a few donors, roughly 5.5% of naive CD4 clonotypes were found in common.

It was about 210 ng DNA, about 30,000 T cell genomes, that sorted-subset replicate PCRs used. Profiled with immunoSEQ multiplex PCR; TCRdb holds only in-frame clones, not every one. The sample lists approximately 2,200,000 clones, more than 85% seen once, with over 1.5% in the top ten. The receptor comes from a man aged 18 to 30 in good health. Some clones in this sample may be carry-over from other donors' samples. This chain uses TRBV2 with TRBJ1-4, with D possibly TRBD1 on 6 matching bases. Sequenced: naive CD8+ T cells from PBMCs. CDR3 DNA sequence: TGTGCCAGCAGTGAAGCTTACAGGGTGGGTGAAAAACTGTTTTTT. It codes for CASSEAYRVGEKLFF.